This paragraph reports one T cell receptor beta chain. While infection was still active, Seattle patients were enrolled and then followed longitudinally. Methods used by the authors: Amplification of reference gene primers was used by the study to estimate nucleated cell counts. TCRdb keeps only in-frame clones here, not all; method: immunoSEQ multiplex PCR. From that table come the V and J calls and clone size; the DNA was used to work out D and trimming. The sample holds a few hundred thousand clones, approximately 85% seen once. The data were taken from a study of blood T cell repertoires in COVID-19. About the study: Acute and convalescent COVID-19 samples came from the United States, Italy and Spain. Sample material is recorded as cDNA or gDNA derived from T cells, B-cell-depleted T cells, or PBMCs.

CDR1 and CDR2 (germline): MDHEN, SYDVKM. V lost 5 bases and J 2 bases, leaving 16 bases between the germline ends. The CDR3 spans 16 residues. The sequenced sample was peripheral blood. The receptor comes from a human donor with COVID-19, enrolled during active disease. The donor label of this sample is uncertain. The V gene is TRBV28, the J gene TRBJ1-5, with a possible D match to TRBD1 (5 bases). The CDR3 loop is CASSQRGDGGNQPQHF. CDR3 nucleotide sequence: TGTGCCAGCAGTCAACGGGGGGATGGCGGCAATCAGCCCCAGCATTTT.